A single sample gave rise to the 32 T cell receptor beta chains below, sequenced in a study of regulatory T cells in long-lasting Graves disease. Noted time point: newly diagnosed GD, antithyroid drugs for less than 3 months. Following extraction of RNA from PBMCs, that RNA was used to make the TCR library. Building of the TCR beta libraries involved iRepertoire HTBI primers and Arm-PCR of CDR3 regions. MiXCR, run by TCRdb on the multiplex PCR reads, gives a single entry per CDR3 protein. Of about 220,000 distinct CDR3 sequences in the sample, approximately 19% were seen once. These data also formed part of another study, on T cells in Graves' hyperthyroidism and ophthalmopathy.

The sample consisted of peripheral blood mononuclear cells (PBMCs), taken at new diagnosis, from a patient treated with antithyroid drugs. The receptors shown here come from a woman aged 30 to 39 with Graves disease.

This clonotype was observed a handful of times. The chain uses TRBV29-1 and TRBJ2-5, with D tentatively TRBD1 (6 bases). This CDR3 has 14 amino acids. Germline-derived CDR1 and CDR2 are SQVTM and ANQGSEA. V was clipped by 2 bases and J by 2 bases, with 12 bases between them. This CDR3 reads CSVEKQGEQETQYF. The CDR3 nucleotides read TGCAGCGTTGAAAAACAGGGAGAACAAGAGACCCAGTACTTC.

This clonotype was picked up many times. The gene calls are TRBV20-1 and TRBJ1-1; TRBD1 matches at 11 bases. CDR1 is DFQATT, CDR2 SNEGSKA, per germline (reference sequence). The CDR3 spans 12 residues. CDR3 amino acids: CRVGQGAIEAFF. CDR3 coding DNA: TGCAGGGTCGGACAGGGGGCGATTGAAGCTTTCTTT.

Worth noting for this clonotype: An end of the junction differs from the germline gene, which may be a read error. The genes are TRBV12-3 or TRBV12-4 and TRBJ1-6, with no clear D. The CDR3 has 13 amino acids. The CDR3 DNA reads TGTGCCAGCAGCTTAGGCGACGGGTCACCCCTCCACTTT. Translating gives CASSLGDGSPLHF.

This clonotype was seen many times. The CDR3 DNA reads as TGTGCCTGGAGCGGCCTAAGACTGTTTTTT. Protein sequence: CAWSGLRLFF. V gene TRBV30 combines with J gene TRBJ1-4; D is uncertain. V lost 3 bases, J lost 13 bases, and 9 bases lay in between. Germline V gene sequence: CDR1 GTSNPN, CDR2 SVGIG (reference sequence). This CDR3 spans 10 amino acids. The full variable domain, in which reference TRBV30 and TRBJ1-4 provide the parts outside the CDR3, is SQTIHQWPATLVQPVGSPLSLECTVEGTSNPNLYWYRQAAGRGLQLLFYSVGIGQISSEVPQNLSASRPQDRQFILSSKKLLLSDSGFYLCAWSGLRLFFGSGTQLSVL.

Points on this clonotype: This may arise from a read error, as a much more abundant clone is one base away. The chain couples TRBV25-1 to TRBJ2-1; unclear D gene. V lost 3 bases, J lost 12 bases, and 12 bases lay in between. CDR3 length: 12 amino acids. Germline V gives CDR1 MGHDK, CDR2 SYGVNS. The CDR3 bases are TGTGCCAGCAGTGATCCAGTGACTCCGCAGTTCTTC. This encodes CASSDPVTPQFF.

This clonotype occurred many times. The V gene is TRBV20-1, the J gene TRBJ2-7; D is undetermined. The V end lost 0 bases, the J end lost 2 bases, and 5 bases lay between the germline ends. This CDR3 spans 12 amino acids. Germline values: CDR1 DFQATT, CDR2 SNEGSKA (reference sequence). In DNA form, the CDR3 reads TGCAGTGCTAGAGACCCTCCCTACGAGCAGTACTTC. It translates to CSARDPPYEQYF.

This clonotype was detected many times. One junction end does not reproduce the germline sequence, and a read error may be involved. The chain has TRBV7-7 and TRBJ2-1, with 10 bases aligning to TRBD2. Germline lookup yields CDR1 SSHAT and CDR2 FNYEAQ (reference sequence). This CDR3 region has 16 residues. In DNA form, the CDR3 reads TGTGCTAGCAGCTTAGGGGGGACTAGCGACAACAATGAGCAGTTCTTC. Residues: CASSLGGTSDNNEQFF.

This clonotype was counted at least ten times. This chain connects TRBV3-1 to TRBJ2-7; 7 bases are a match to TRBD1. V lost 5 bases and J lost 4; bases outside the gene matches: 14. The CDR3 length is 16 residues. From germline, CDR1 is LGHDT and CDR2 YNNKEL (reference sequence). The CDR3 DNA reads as TGTGCCAGCAGCGAGGCTTCGACAGGGTCCCTATACGAGCAGTACTTC. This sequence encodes CASSEASTGSLYEQYF.

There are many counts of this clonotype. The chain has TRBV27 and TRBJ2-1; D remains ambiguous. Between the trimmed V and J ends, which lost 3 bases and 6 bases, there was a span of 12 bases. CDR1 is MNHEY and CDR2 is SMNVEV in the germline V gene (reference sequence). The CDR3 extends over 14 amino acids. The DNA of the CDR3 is TGTGCCAGCAGTTTTCACTCGCTAATCAATGAGCAGTTCTTC. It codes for CASSFHSLINEQFF.

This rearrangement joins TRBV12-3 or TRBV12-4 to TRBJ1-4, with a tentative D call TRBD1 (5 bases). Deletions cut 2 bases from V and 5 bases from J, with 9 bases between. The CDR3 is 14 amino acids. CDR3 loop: CASSLISGNEKLFF. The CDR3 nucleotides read TGTGCCAGCAGTTTAATATCAGGGAATGAAAAACTGTTTTTT.

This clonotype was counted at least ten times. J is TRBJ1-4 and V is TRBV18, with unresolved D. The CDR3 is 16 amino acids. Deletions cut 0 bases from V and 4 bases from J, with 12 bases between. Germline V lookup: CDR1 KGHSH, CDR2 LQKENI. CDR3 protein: CASSPPTQPLNEKLFF. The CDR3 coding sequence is TGTGCCAGCTCACCACCGACCCAACCTCTTAATGAAAAACTGTTTTTT. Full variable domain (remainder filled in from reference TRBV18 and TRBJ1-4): NAGVMQNPRHLVRRRGQEARLRCSPMKGHSHVYWYRQLPEEGLKFMVYLQKENIIDESGMPKERFSAEFPKEGPSILRIQQVVRGDSAAYFCASSPPTQPLNEKLFFGSGTQLSVL.

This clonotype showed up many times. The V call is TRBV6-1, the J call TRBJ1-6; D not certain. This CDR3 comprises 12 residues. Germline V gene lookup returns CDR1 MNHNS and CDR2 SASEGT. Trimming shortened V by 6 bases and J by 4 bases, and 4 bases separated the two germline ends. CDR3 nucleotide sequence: TGTGCCAGCAGACCATATAATTCACCCCTCCACTTT. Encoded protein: CASRPYNSPLHF.

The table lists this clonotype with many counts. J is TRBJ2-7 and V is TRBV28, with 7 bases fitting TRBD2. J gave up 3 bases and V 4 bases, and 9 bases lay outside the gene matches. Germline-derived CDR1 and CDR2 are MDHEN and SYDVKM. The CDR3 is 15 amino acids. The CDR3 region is CASSSQPGGSYEQYF. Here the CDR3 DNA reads TGTGCCAGCAGTTCCCAGCCGGGCGGGAGCTACGAGCAGTACTTC.

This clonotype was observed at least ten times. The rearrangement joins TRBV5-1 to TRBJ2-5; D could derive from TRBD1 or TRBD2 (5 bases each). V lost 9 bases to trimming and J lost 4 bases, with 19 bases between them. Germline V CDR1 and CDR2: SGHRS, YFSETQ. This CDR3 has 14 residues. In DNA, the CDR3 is TGCGCCACCTCCCGGGGCGGAGAGGGAGAGACCCAGTACTTC. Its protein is CATSRGGEGETQYF.

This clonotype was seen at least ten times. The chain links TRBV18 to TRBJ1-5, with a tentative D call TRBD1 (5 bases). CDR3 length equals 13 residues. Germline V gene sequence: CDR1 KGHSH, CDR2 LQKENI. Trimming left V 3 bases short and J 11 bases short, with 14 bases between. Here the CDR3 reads CASSPARGQTQHF. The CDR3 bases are TGTGCCAGCTCACCCGCCCGGGGCCAAACCCAGCATTTT. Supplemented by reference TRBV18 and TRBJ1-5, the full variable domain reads NAGVMQNPRHLVRRRGQEARLRCSPMKGHSHVYWYRQLPEEGLKFMVYLQKENIIDESGMPKERFSAEFPKEGPSILRIQQVVRGDSAAYFCASSPARGQTQHFGDGTRLSIL.

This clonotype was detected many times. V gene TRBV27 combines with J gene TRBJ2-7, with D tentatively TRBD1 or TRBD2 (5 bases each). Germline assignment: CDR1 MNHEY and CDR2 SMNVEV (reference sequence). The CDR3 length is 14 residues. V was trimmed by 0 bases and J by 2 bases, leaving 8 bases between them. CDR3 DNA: TGTGCCAGCAGTTTATCGGTGGGGGCCTACGAGCAGTACTTC. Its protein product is CASSLSVGAYEQYF.

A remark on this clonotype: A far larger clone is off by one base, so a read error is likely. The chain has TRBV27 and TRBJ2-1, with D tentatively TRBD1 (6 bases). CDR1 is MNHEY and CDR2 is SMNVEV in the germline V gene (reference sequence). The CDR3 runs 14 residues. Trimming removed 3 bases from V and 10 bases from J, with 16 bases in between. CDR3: CASSFTTGSYEQFF. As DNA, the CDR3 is TGTGCCAGCAGTTTCACAACAGGGTCCTACGAGCAGTTCTTC.

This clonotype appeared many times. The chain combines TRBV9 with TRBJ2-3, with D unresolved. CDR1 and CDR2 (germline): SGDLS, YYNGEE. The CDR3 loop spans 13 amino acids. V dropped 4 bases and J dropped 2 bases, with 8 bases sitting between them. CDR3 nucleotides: TGTGCCAGCAGCCGAATGTTCACAGATACGCAGTATTTT. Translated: CASSRMFTDTQYF.

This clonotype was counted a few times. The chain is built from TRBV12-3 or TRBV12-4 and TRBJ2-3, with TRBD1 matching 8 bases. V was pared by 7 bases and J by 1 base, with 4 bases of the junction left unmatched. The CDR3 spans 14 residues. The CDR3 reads CASIPTGGTDTQYF. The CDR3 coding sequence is TGTGCCAGCATTCCGACAGGGGGCACAGATACGCAGTATTTT.

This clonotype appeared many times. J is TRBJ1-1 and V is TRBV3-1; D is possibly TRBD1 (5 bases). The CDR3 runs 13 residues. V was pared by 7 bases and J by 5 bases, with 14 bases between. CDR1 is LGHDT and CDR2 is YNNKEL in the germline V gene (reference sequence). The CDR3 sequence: CASTRGGRTEAFF. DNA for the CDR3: TGTGCCAGCACGCGTGGGGGAAGGACTGAAGCTTTCTTT.

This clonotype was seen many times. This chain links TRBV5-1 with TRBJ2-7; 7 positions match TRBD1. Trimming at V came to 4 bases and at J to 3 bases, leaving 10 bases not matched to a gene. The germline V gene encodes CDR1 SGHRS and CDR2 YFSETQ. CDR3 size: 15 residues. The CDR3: CASSKTGTADYEQYF. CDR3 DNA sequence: TGCGCCAGCAGCAAAACCGGGACAGCGGACTACGAGCAGTACTTC.

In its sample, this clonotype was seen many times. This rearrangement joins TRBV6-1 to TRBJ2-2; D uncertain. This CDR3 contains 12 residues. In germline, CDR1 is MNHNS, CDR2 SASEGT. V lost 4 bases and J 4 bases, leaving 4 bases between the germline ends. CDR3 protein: CASSVSTGELFF. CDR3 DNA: TGTGCCAGCAGTGTATCCACCGGGGAGCTGTTTTTT.

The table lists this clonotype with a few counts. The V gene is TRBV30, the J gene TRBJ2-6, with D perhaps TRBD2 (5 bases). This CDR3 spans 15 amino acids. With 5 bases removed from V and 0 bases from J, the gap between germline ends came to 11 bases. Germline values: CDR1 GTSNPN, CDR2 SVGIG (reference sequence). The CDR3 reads CAWGTGSSGANVLTF. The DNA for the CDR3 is TGTGCCTGGGGAACGGGGAGCTCTGGGGCCAACGTCCTGACTTTC.

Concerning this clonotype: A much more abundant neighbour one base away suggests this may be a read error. The CDR3 sequence is CASASRRANEQFF. The CDR3, as DNA: TGTGCCTCCGCCAGCCGGAGAGCGAATGAGCAGTTCTTC. This sequence joins TRBV30 and TRBJ2-1; D is unresolved. The germline V gene encodes CDR1 GTSNPN and CDR2 SVGIG (reference sequence). V shed 7 bases and J shed 7 bases, with 17 bases lying between them. This CDR3 spans 13 amino acids.

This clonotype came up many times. The CDR3 reads CASSYLRDRPFKEQYF. DNA of the CDR3: TGTGCCAGCAGTTACCTCCGGGACAGGCCTTTTAAGGAGCAGTACTTC. The chain has TRBV6-5 and TRBJ2-7; 8 bases line up with TRBD1. Trimming took 2 bases from V and 7 from J; bases not matched to a gene: 13. Germline loops: CDR1 MNHEY, CDR2 SVGAGI. The CDR3 runs 16 residues.

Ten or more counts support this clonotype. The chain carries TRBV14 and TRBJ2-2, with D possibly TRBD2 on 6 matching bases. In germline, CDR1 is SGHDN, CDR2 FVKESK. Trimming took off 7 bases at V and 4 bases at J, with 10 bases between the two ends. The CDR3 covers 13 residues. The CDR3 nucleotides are TGTGCCAGCACCTCGACTAGCACCGGGGAGCTGTTTTTT. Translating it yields CASTSTSTGELFF. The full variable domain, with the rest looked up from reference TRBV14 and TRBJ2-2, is EAGVTQFPSHSVIEKGQTVTLRCDPISGHDNLYWYRRVMGKEIKFLLHFVKESKQDESGMPNNRFLAERTGGTYSTLKVQPAELEDSGVYFCASTSTSTGELFFGEGSRLTVL.

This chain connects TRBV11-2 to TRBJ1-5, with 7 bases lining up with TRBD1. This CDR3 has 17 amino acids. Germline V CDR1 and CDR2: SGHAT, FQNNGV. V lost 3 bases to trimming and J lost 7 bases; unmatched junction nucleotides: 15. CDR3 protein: CASSLDGGQGVGQPQHF. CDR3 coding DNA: TGTGCCAGCAGCTTGGATGGCGGCCAGGGGGTTGGACAGCCCCAGCATTTT.

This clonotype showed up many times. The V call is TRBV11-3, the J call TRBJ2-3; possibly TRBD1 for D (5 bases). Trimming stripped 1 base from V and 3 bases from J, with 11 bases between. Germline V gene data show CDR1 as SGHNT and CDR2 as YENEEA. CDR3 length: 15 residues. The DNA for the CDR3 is TGTGCCAGCAGCTTAGGGAAGGGGTTAACAGATACGCAGTATTTT. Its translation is CASSLGKGLTDTQYF.

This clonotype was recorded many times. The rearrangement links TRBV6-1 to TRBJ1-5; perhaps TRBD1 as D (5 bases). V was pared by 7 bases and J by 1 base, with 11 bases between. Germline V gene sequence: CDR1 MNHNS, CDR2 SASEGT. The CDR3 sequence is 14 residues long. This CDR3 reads CASKEGSSNQPQHF. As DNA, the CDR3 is TGTGCCAGCAAGGAGGGGTCAAGCAATCAGCCCCAGCATTTT.

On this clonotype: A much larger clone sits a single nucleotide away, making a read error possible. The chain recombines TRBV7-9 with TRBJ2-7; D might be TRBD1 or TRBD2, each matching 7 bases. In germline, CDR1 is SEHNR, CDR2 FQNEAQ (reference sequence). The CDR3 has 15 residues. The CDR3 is CANSLSGTEVGEQYF. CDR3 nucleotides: TGTGCCAACAGCTTAAGCGGGACAGAGGTCGGCGAGCAGTACTTC.

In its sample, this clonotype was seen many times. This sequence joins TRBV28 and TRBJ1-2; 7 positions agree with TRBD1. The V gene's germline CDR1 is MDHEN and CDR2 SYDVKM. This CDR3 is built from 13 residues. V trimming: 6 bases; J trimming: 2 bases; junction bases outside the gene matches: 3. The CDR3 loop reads CASSRDSNYGYTF. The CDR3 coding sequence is TGTGCCAGCAGCCGGGACAGCAACTATGGCTACACCTTC.

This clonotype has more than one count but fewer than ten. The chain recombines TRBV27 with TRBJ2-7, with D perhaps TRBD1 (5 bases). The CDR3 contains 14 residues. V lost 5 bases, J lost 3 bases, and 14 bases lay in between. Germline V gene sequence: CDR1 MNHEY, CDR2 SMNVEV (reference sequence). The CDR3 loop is CASSGNGQGYEQYF. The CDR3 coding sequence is TGTGCCAGCAGTGGGAATGGGCAGGGCTACGAGCAGTACTTC.